The rows below give T cell receptor beta chains drawn from one sample of a study of OX40 agonist ivuxolimab in advanced cancers. TCRdb's copy holds only in-frame clones and misses some; the assay was immunoSEQ multiplex PCR. The sample gives more than 11,000 clones, around 77% of which show up once; roughly a third is in the top ten. Source: CD4+ or CD8+ T cells sorted from blood, taken in a trial of the OX40 agonist ivuxolimab. These receptors came from an adult with an advanced solid tumor such as melanoma, head and neck, liver or kidney cancer. Both conserved end residues are part of each CDR3. A D gene is named only where the DNA matches it firmly. Clone size is given for some rows only: seen once, a few or many times, or a class if the clone is expanded.

V gene	J gene	D gene	clone size	CDR3 protein	CDR3 DNA
TRBV18	TRBJ2-1	TRBD1	-	CASSQPGQGNNEQFF	TGTGCCAGCTCACAACCGGGACAGGGAAACAATGAGCAGTTCTTC
TRBV28	TRBJ2-1	-	-	CASSPGYNEQFF	TGTGCCAGCAGTCCGGGCTACAATGAGCAGTTCTTC
TRBV6-1	TRBJ2-7	TRBD2	-	CASSVIGGSTYEQYF	TGTGCCAGCAGTGTCATTGGCGGGAGTACGTACGAGCAGTACTTC
TRBV7-8	TRBJ2-1	TRBD2	-	CASSPYASGSYNEQFF	TGTGCCAGCAGCCCGTACGCTAGCGGGAGCTACAATGAGCAGTTCTTC
TRBV5-1	TRBJ1-1	TRBD1	medium-sized	CASSWDRTLNTEAFF	TGTGCCAGCAGCTGGGACAGGACCCTGAACACTGAAGCTTTCTTT
TRBV10-2	TRBJ2-1	-	-	CASSESRNEQFF	TGCGCCAGCAGTGAGTCCCGGAATGAGCAGTTCTTC
TRBV6-1	TRBJ2-5	-	few	CASSFLGGQETQYF	TGTGCCAGCAGTTTCCTAGGTGGGCAAGAGACCCAGTACTTC
TRBV2	TRBJ2-3	-	-	CASRLVMASTDTQYF	TGTGCCAGCAGATTGGTCATGGCTAGCACAGATACGCAGTATTTT
TRBV11-2	TRBJ2-1	-	few	CASKTGSNEQFF	TGTGCCAGCAAAACAGGGTCCAATGAGCAGTTCTTC
TRBV2	TRBJ2-7	-	few	CASSSGLRYEQYF	TGTGCCAGCAGTTCGGGACTCCGCTACGAGCAGTACTTC
TRBV2	TRBJ2-5	-	-	CASSAGTVLQETQYF	TGTGCCAGCAGTGCCGGGACCGTACTCCAAGAGACCCAGTACTTC
TRBV4-1	TRBJ1-1	-	-	CASSHLTGGVEAFF	TGCGCCAGCAGCCACCTGACAGGAGGGGTTGAAGCTTTCTTT
TRBV7-9	TRBJ2-1	TRBD2	few	CASSPLGTGGEQFF	TGTGCCAGCAGCCCCCTCGGAACGGGAGGTGAGCAGTTCTTC
TRBV30	TRBJ1-2	-	-	CAHDRDYGYTF	TGTGCCCACGATCGGGACTATGGCTACACCTTC
TRBV7-8	TRBJ2-1	TRBD2	-	CASSRGLAGGSNEQFF	TGTGCCAGCAGCCGAGGACTAGCTGGAGGCAGCAATGAGCAGTTCTTC
TRBV5-5	TRBJ1-1	-	-	CASSGKVWGVDTEAFF	TGTGCCAGCAGCGGCAAAGTATGGGGGGTTGACACTGAAGCTTTCTTT